This TCR beta chain was retrieved from a study of shared clonotypes between healthy human individuals. Study outcomes and limitations: Memory subsets had estimated richness that was generally smaller than that of naive subsets. Across a handful of donors, naive CD4 shared 5% to 6%, naive CD8 more than 3%, memory CD4 roughly 2.3%, memory CD8 more than 0.35%.

J was trimmed by 6 bases and V by 1 base; bases with no gene match: 0. CDR3 length: 12 residues. The germline CDR1 and CDR2 sequences are SGHTA and FQGNSA. This clone was observed a handful of times. Its antigen is currently unknown. The repertoire was sequenced with immunoSEQ multiplex PCR; TCRdb's copy has only in-frame clones and lacks some. The sample records about 2.4 million clones, approximately 93% being singletons. The receptor comes from a man in his late teens or twenties in good health. Some clones in this sample may be carry-over from other donors' samples. J is TRBJ2-7 and V is TRBV7-2, with 7 nucleotides matching TRBD1. Sequencing was carried out using naive CD4+ T cells from PBMCs. This sample's subset: CD45RA+ positively selected. The CDR3 bases are TGTGCCAGCAGCTTAGACAGGGGCGAGCAGTACTTC. Translated, it gives CASSLDRGEQYF.